The rows below give T cell receptor beta chains drawn from one sample of a study of shared clonotypes between healthy human individuals. The method was immunoSEQ multiplex PCR; TCRdb's version includes in-frame clones alone and lacks a portion of them. The data show 2,500,000 or so clones, 80% to 95% seen once. Sequencing used naive CD4+ T cells from PBMCs. Receptors were obtained from a man aged 18 to 30 in good health. Some clones in this sample may be carry-over from other donors' samples. Both conserved end residues are part of each CDR3. Each record gives: clone size, J gene, D gene, V gene, CDR3 protein, CDR3 DNA. A D gene is named only where the DNA matches it firmly. Expanded clones are given a class, and other clones once, few, many or no size at all.

once,TRBJ2-3,.,TRBV19,CASRRGYQADTQYF,TGTGCCAGTAGGAGAGGGTATCAGGCAGATACGCAGTATTTT
.,TRBJ2-2,.,TRBV18,CASSSQPRNTGELFF,TGTGCCAGCTCATCCCAACCTAGGAACACCGGGGAGCTGTTTTTT
.,TRBJ2-7,.,TRBV28,CASSLGGPYEQYF,TGTGCCAGCAGTTTGGGGGGGCCCTACGAGCAGTACTTC
.,TRBJ1-5,.,TRBV30,CASSRGGNQPQHF,TGTGCCAGTTCACGGGGAGGGAATCAGCCCCAGCATTTT
.,TRBJ2-2,TRBD2,TRBV2,CASSGRAARQNTGELFF,TGTGCCAGCAGCGGGAGGGCCGCCCGACAGAACACCGGGGAGCTGTTTTTT
once,TRBJ1-1,.,TRBV29-1,CSVATHRKTEAFF,TGCAGCGTTGCTACCCACAGGAAAACTGAAGCTTTCTTT
.,TRBJ2-3,TRBD2,TRBV9,CASSFRGRLAGVADTQYF,TGTGCCAGCAGCTTCCGGGGGAGACTAGCGGGAGTAGCAGATACGCAGTATTTT
.,TRBJ1-4,.,TRBV12-2,CASRLARKGPGFEKLFF,TGTGCAAGTCGCTTGGCAAGAAAAGGGCCCGGGTTTGAAAAACTGTTTTTT
.,TRBJ1-1,.,TRBV5-1,CASSLALGGSEAFF,TGCGCCAGCAGCTTGGCCCTGGGGGGTTCTGAAGCTTTCTTT
few,TRBJ1-1,.,TRBV7-3,CASSLTGPNTEAFF,TGTGCCAGCAGCTTGACAGGCCCGAACACTGAAGCTTTCTTT
.,TRBJ2-7,.,TRBV19,CASRPVGGSGEQYF,TGTGCCAGTAGGCCGGTAGGGGGATCTGGCGAGCAGTACTTC
.,TRBJ2-2,.,TRBV6-6,CASSYRQESRGELFF,TGTGCCAGCAGCTACAGACAGGAATCAAGAGGGGAGCTGTTTTTT
.,TRBJ1-1,.,TRBV30,CAWSSQANTEAFF,TGTGCCTGGAGTTCACAGGCGAACACTGAAGCTTTCTTT
.,TRBJ1-1,TRBD1,TRBV6-1,CASSENRGHTEAFF,TGTGCCAGCAGTGAAAACAGGGGGCACACTGAAGCTTTCTTT
.,TRBJ2-7,TRBD2,TRBV4-3,CASSQDSSAGAHEQYF,TGCGCCAGCAGCCAAGATAGCTCAGCGGGAGCTCACGAGCAGTACTTC
.,TRBJ2-2,.,TRBV6-6,CASSSPYGELFF,TGTGCCAGCAGTTCCCCTTACGGGGAGCTGTTTTTT
.,TRBJ2-1,.,TRBV5-1,CASSLGGPNEQFF,TGCGCCAGCAGTCTTGGGGGGCCAAATGAGCAGTTCTTC
.,TRBJ1-4,.,TRBV4-1,CASSQGIISTNEKLFF,TGCGCCAGCAGCCAGGGAATAATATCAACTAATGAAAAACTGTTTTTT
.,TRBJ2-5,.,TRBV11-2,CASSSVETQYF,TGTGCCAGCAGCTCCGTGGAGACCCAGTACTTC
.,TRBJ1-3,.,TRBV7-8,CASSLDLASSGNTIYF,TGTGCCAGCAGCTTAGATTTAGCCTCCTCTGGAAACACCATATATTTT
.,TRBJ2-3,.,TRBV28,CASGRYSDTQYF,TGTGCCAGCGGGCGGTATTCTGATACGCAGTATTTT
.,TRBJ2-1,.,TRBV28,CASSWAMNEQFF,TGTGCCAGCAGTTGGGCCATGAATGAGCAGTTCTTC
.,TRBJ1-1,.,TRBV28,CASTGRVNTEAFF,TGTGCCAGCACAGGCAGGGTGAACACTGAAGCTTTCTTT
once,TRBJ1-1,.,TRBV13,CASSVLEGGWDTEAFF,TGTGCCAGCAGCGTACTCGAGGGGGGTTGGGACACTGAAGCTTTCTTT
.,TRBJ2-5,.,TRBV28,CASSAITQETQYF,TGTGCCAGCAGTGCCATTACGCAAGAGACCCAGTACTTC
.,TRBJ2-5,TRBD2,TRBV4-1,CASSRWTSGSRGSQETQYF,TGCGCCAGCAGCCGATGGACTAGCGGGAGTAGGGGGTCCCAAGAGACCCAGTACTTC
.,TRBJ1-1,TRBD1,TRBV19,CASSNRRDRERHTEAFF,TGTGCCAGTAGCAACCGACGGGACAGGGAGAGGCACACTGAAGCTTTCTTT
.,TRBJ1-2,.,TRBV28,CASSLPGEQGRLGYTF,TGTGCCAGCAGTTTACCGGGTGAGCAGGGAAGATTGGGCTACACCTTC
few,TRBJ2-6,.,TRBV28,CASTPSGANVLTF,TGTGCCAGCACTCCATCTGGGGCCAACGTCCTGACTTTC
once,TRBJ2-1,TRBD2,TRBV11-2,CASSPVRGGTYNEQFF,TGTGCCAGCAGCCCGGTGCGGGGAGGGACGTACAATGAGCAGTTCTTC
.,TRBJ1-5,.,TRBV9,CASSVVIGPRFQEGSNQPQHF,TGTGCCAGCAGCGTAGTAATAGGTCCCAGGTTTCAGGAGGGGAGCAATCAGCCCCAGCATTTT
.,TRBJ2-5,TRBD1,TRBV5-1,CASSLTGVQETQYF,TGCGCCAGCAGCTTGACAGGGGTCCAAGAGACCCAGTACTTC
.,TRBJ2-3,.,TRBV4-1,CASSQAHRDGRTDTQYF,TGCGCCAGCAGCCAAGCCCACCGGGACGGACGCACAGATACGCAGTATTTT
.,TRBJ2-7,TRBD2,TRBV6-1,CASMSSGSNEQYF,TGTGCCAGCATGTCTAGCGGGAGCAACGAGCAGTACTTC
once,TRBJ2-3,.,TRBV15,CATSGTRDTQYF,TGTGCCACCAGCGGAACTAGGGACACGCAGTATTTT
.,TRBJ2-1,.,TRBV7-7,CASSLVSLGTSEQFF,TGTGCCAGCAGCTTAGTTTCACTCGGCACGAGTGAGCAGTTCTTC
.,TRBJ2-7,.,TRBV6-1,CASSILVYEQYF,TGTGCCAGCTCCATACTAGTCTACGAGCAGTACTTC
.,TRBJ2-1,.,TRBV5-5,CASSFDPLSSYNEQFF,TGTGCCAGCAGCTTTGACCCCCTGAGCTCCTACAATGAGCAGTTCTTC